This TCR beta chain was identified in a study of shared clonotypes between healthy human individuals. For the study at large: Each donor's CD4 naive and CD4 memory cells filled three plates apiece, CD8 naive two, and CD8 memory one.

Repertoires were generated with immunoSEQ multiplex PCR, while TCRdb's copy carries only in-frame clones and drops some. The sample has under 2,500,000 clones, 90% to 97% seen once. Every one of the donors was a Caucasian adult that lived in Nashville, Tennessee. Remarks on this clone: The antigen is not known.

Trimming removed 0 bases at V and 7 bases at J, with 15 bases between. The CDR3 has 14 amino acids. The V gene's germline CDR1 is GTSNPN and CDR2 SVGIG (reference sequence). Whole-study results and caveats: Sorted-subset sequencing, rarefaction showed, was incomplete despite large depth.

The receptor's source is a man aged 18 to 29 in good health. Material: naive CD4+ T cells sorted from blood. This sample's subset: CD45RA+ positively selected. V usage is TRBV30 and J usage is TRBJ1-2; tentative D call: TRBD1 (6 bases). The CDR3: CAWSVGGGRSGYTF. Written as DNA, the CDR3 is TGTGCCTGGAGTGTAGGAGGGGGTAGGAGTGGCTACACCTTC.